A selection of T cell receptor beta chains follows, all from one sample in a study of blood T cell repertoires in COVID-19. Method: immunoSEQ multiplex PCR; TCRdb's copy keeps in-frame clones and lacks some. The repertoire holds hundreds of thousands of clones, about 83% seen once, with approximately 6.2% in the top ten. Material for sequencing was peripheral blood. The receptors originated from a man in his 60s who had recovered from COVID-19. CDR3s include the opening cysteine and the closing phenylalanine or tryptophan. Each record gives: CDR3 protein, CDR3 DNA, clone size, D gene, J gene, V gene. D genes are given only for firm matches. Only part of the rows carry a size: once, few, many, or a class if the clone is expanded.

CDR3: CAISESRDRGLSNQPQHF
DNA: TGTGCCATCAGTGAGTCCCGCGACAGGGGGCTGAGCAATCAGCCCCAGCATTTT
size: .
D: TRBD1
J: TRBJ1-5
V: TRBV10-3

CDR3: CASSISSPGQGTRNTEAFF
DNA: TGTGCCAGTAGTATTTCTTCTCCGGGACAGGGTACAAGGAACACTGAAGCTTTCTTT
size: few
D: TRBD1
J: TRBJ1-1
V: TRBV19

CDR3: CASSFRQGPYEQYF
DNA: TGCGCCAGCAGCTTTCGGCAGGGTCCTTACGAGCAGTACTTC
size: .
D: .
J: TRBJ2-7
V: TRBV5-1

CDR3: CASSLVTGYGYTF
DNA: TGTGCCAGCAGTTTAGTGACAGGGTATGGCTACACCTTC
size: .
D: TRBD1
J: TRBJ1-2
V: TRBV28

CDR3: CSASRQGTDTQYF
DNA: TGCAGCGCCTCCCGCCAGGGAACAGATACGCAGTATTTT
size: .
D: .
J: TRBJ2-3
V: TRBV29-1

CDR3: CASSLRQGGGSPLHF
DNA: TGTGCCAGCAGCCTGCGACAGGGGGGGGGATCACCCCTCCACTTT
size: few
D: TRBD1
J: TRBJ1-6
V: TRBV5-6

CDR3: CASSQQGLGNYGYTF
DNA: TGTGCCAGCAGCCAGCAGGGCCTAGGGAACTATGGCTACACCTTC
size: .
D: .
J: TRBJ1-2
V: TRBV3-1/TRBV3-2

CDR3: CASSLSTGSYEQYF
DNA: TGTGCCAGCAGCCTATCGACAGGATCCTACGAGCAGTACTTC
size: few
D: .
J: TRBJ2-7
V: TRBV7-2

CDR3: CASSFESTGELFF
DNA: TGTGCCAGCAGCTTTGAGAGCACCGGGGAGCTGTTTTTT
size: .
D: .
J: TRBJ2-2
V: TRBV7-9

CDR3: CASPRDGYTF
DNA: TGTGCCAGCCCTCGAGATGGCTACACCTTC
size: .
D: .
J: TRBJ1-2
V: TRBV19

CDR3: CASSRTGNEKLFF
DNA: TGTGCCAGCTCACGGACAGGGAACGAAAAACTGTTTTTT
size: .
D: TRBD1
J: TRBJ1-4
V: TRBV7-3

CDR3: CASSDRANQPQHF
DNA: TGTGCCAGCAGTGACAGGGCCAATCAGCCCCAGCATTTT
size: few
D: TRBD1
J: TRBJ1-5
V: TRBV28

CDR3: CASSPGQGNTIYF
DNA: TGTGCCAGCTCACCAGGACAGGGAAACACCATATATTTT
size: once
D: .
J: TRBJ1-3
V: TRBV18

CDR3: CASSSQAGEVYEQYF
DNA: TGTGCCAGCAGTTCCCAAGCGGGAGAGGTTTACGAGCAGTACTTC
size: .
D: TRBD2
J: TRBJ2-7
V: TRBV6-5

CDR3: CASSTGTTTYNEQFF
DNA: TGTGCCAGTAGTACGGGGACTACCACCTACAATGAGCAGTTCTTC
size: .
D: TRBD2
J: TRBJ2-1
V: TRBV19